This T cell receptor (beta chain) was profiled in a study of vaccination and CD4 T cells after COVID-19. CDR3 length: 15 residues. V shed 6 bases, J shed 0 bases, and the junction held 6 bases outside the gene matches. Germline CDR1 and CDR2: LNHDA and SQIVND (reference sequence). Concerning this clonotype: The antigen is not known.

As to treatment: roughly 10-day PBMC culture with coronavirus spike peptide pools or control peptides (ViraFEST assay). CD4+ T cells that had been cultured provided DNA sequenced with the Oncomine TCR Beta short-read assay. One entry per CDR3 protein, called by TCRdb with MiXCR from the PCR reads. The sample consists of some 16,000 distinct CDR3 sequences, around three fifths of them appearing once. The sequenced material came from CD4+ T cells from blood, cultured in vitro. V usage is TRBV19 and J usage is TRBJ1-1; 8 bases align to TRBD1. The clonotype originates from a human donor who had recovered from COVID-19. CDR3 loop: CASRLRTGMNTEAFF. For the CDR3, the DNA is TGTGCCAGTAGGCTACGGACAGGGATGAACACTGAAGCTTTCTTT. Full variable domain (remainder filled in from reference TRBV19 and TRBJ1-1): DGGITQSPKYLFRKEGQNVTLSCEQNLNHDAMYWYRQDPGQGLRLIYYSQIVNDFQKGDIAEGYSVSREKKESFPLTVTSAQKNPTAFYLCASRLRTGMNTEAFFGQGTRLTVV.